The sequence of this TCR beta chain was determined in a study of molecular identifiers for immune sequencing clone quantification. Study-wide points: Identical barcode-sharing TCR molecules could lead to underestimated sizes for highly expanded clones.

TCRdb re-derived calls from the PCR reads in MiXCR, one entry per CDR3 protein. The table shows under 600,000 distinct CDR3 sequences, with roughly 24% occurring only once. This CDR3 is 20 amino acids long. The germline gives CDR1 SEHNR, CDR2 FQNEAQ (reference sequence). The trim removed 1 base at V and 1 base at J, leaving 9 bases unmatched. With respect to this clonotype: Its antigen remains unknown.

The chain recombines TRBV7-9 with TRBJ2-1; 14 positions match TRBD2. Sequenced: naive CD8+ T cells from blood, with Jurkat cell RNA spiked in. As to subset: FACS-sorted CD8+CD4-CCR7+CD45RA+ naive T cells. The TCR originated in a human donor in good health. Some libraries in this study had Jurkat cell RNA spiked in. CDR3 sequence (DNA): TGTGCCAGCAGCTTAGGTCGACTAGCGGGAGGGCTTAAATCCTACAATGAGCAGTTCTTC. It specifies CASSLGRLAGGLKSYNEQFF. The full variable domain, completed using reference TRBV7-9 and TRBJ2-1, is DTGVSQNPRHKITKRGQNVTFRCDPISEHNRLYWYRQTLGQGPEFLTYFQNEAQLEKSRLLSDRFSAERPKGSFSTLEIQRTEQGDSAMYLCASSLGRLAGGLKSYNEQFFGPGTRLTVL.